The entry that follows covers one TCR beta chain sequence. Its antigen is not identified. CD45RO/CCR7/CD25/CD127/CD95/CD27 separated CD4+ naive, central memory, regulatory and stem cell-like memory cells by sorting. Trimming stripped 10 bases from V and 0 bases from J, with 10 bases between. Germline V gene sequence: CDR1 SEHNR, CDR2 FQNEAQ (reference sequence). The CDR3 consists of 14 residues. This entry comes from a study of beta chain features in type 1 diabetes. Findings and caveats of the study: Overrepresentation of cells with high TCR expression could result from cDNA sequencing. All four CD4+ subsets of Type 1 diabetes patients contained TCRB CDR3s that were moderately but significantly shorter. Whether TCRB rearrangement is influenced by HLA type went unresolved here.

The sequenced template was cDNA made from the entire isolated RNA. Clones were read by immunoSEQ multiplex PCR, and TCRdb kept only the in-frame ones, dropping some. The table has 95,000 to 150,000 clones, 16% seen once. The chain uses TRBV7-9 and TRBJ2-6; D remains ambiguous. Sequencing used central memory CD4+ T cells from blood. The sequence was collected from a man aged 25-45 years with type 1 diabetes. CDR3 nucleotides: TGTGCCACCCACAGCCGCTCTGGGGCCAACGTCCTGACTTTC. Translation: CATHSRSGANVLTF. Full variable domain (rest looked up from reference TRBV7-9 and TRBJ2-6): DTGVSQNPRHKITKRGQNVTFRCDPISEHNRLYWYRQTLGQGPEFLTYFQNEAQLEKSRLLSDRFSAERPKGSFSTLEIQRTEQGDSAMYLCATHSRSGANVLTFGAGSRLTVL.